This entry lists 6 T cell receptor beta chains sequenced from one sample in a study of post-analysis software for immune sequencing data. The study, taken as a whole, reports: Among a few TRBV segments more frequent in patients than controls were TRBV5-6, TRBV5-1 and TRBV20-1.

The TCR beta cDNA libraries contained unique molecular identifiers. TCRdb reanalysed the PCR reads using MiXCR and keeps one entry per CDR3 protein. The table has roughly 600,000 distinct CDR3 sequences, roughly 46% seen once. These receptors' targets are unknown. Sequenced material: blood. These TCRs come from a girl aged 10-17 years with multiple sclerosis.

The V and J genes are TRBV12-3 or TRBV12-4 and TRBJ2-1; 7 bases are a match to TRBD2. The CDR3 length is 15 residues. The V segment lost 7 bases and the J segment 8 bases; nucleotides outside the gene matches: 14. As DNA, the CDR3 is TGTGCCAGCAATCTGGGGGGGTCTTCTGGGGATGAGCAGTTCTTC. Translated, it gives CASNLGGSSGDEQFF.

The rearrangement links TRBV7-3 to TRBJ1-6, with 7 bases lining up with TRBD1. CDR1 is SGHTA and CDR2 is FQGTGA in the germline V gene. The CDR3 covers 14 residues. V was clipped by 5 bases and J by 6 bases; unmatched bases: 4. This CDR3 reads CASSPGDSNSPLHF. The CDR3 region has the DNA TGTGCCAGCAGCCCTGGGGACAGTAATTCACCCCTCCACTTT.

J is TRBJ2-5 and V is TRBV7-2; 7 bases match TRBD1. CDR3 size: 16 residues. The trim removed 5 bases at V and 4 bases at J, leaving 13 bases unmatched. CDR1 and CDR2 (germline): SGHTA, FQGNSA. In DNA, the CDR3 is TGTGCCAGCAGCCCGACCGCGACAGGGAGTGGAGAGACCCAGTACTTC. Translating it yields CASSPTATGSGETQYF.

The rearrangement links TRBV29-1 to TRBJ2-3; unclear D gene. Germline lookup yields CDR1 SQVTM and CDR2 ANQGSEA. Trimming took off 7 bases at V and 2 bases at J, with 13 bases between the two ends. The CDR3 spans 13 residues. In DNA form, the CDR3 reads TGCAGCGCCGCTACCATGACCACAGATACGCAGTATTTT. This sequence encodes CSAATMTTDTQYF.

V and J are TRBV7-6 and TRBJ2-1, with D tentatively TRBD1 (5 bases). This CDR3 is built from 17 residues. CDR1 SGHVS and CDR2 FNYEAQ come from the germline V gene. Trimming took off 1 base at V and 5 bases at J, with 18 bases between the two ends. The CDR3 bases are TGTGCCAGCAGCTTAGTGGTAAGACAGTTGGCGGACAATGAGCAGTTCTTC. Protein: CASSLVVRQLADNEQFF.

This chain uses TRBV5-6 with TRBJ2-1; D is possibly TRBD1 or TRBD2 (5 bases each). Trimming took off 6 bases at V and 7 bases at J, with 20 bases between the two ends. The germline V gene has CDR1 SGHDT and CDR2 YYEEEE. The CDR3 consists of 15 residues. CDR3 in amino acids: CASTETGAGQNEQFF. As DNA, the CDR3 is TGTGCCAGCACCGAAACCGGGGCGGGCCAAAATGAGCAGTTCTTC.